Each of the 11 T cell receptor beta chains below was sequenced from the same sample in a study of radiation and T cells in renal cell carcinoma. Noted time point: blood 4 weeks post-SBRT, at nephrectomy. The sample's treatment: 15 Gy SBRT to primary tumor, nephrectomy 4 weeks later. Produced via immunoSEQ multiplex PCR; TCRdb's table is partial and in-frame only. The table has roughly 170,000 clones, about 88% seen once. The material was blood, obtained from a patient whose treatment included radiotherapy and nephrectomy. The origin of the receptors is a woman between 45 and 60 years old with renal cell carcinoma.

The gene calls are TRBV6-5 and TRBJ2-5; perhaps TRBD1 as D (6 bases). From germline, CDR1 is MNHEY and CDR2 SVGAGI. The V end was cut by 6 bases, the J end by 5 bases, with 10 bases between. There are 12 residues in the CDR3. The CDR3 protein is CASSRDTETQYF. CDR3 nucleotides: TGTGCCAGCAGCAGGGACACGGAGACCCAGTACTTC.

This chain joins TRBV6-5 and TRBJ2-7; 7 bases map to TRBD1. Germline V lookup: CDR1 MNHEY, CDR2 SVGAGI. The CDR3 has 14 amino acids. The V and J ends lost 7 bases and 4 bases, in that order; junction bases with no gene match: 10. CDR3 protein: CASTQGVRPYEQYF. In nucleotides, the CDR3 is TGTGCCAGCACCCAGGGGGTCAGACCTTACGAGCAGTACTTC.

This clone was seen a handful of times. The chain is built from TRBV7-2 and TRBJ1-5, with D possibly matching TRBD1 (5 bases). From germline, CDR1 is SGHTA and CDR2 FQGNSA. V was shortened by 6 bases and J by 0 bases, with 12 bases between the two germline ends. The CDR3 sequence is 15 residues long. CDR3 amino acids: CASSNRSLSNQPQHF. For the CDR3, the DNA is TGTGCCAGCAGTAACAGGTCCCTTAGCAATCAGCCCCAGCATTTT.

V usage is TRBV5-5 and J usage is TRBJ1-1; 7 nucleotides match TRBD1. The germline gives CDR1 SGHKS, CDR2 YYEKEE (reference sequence). V lost 1 base and J lost 2; bases outside the gene matches: 5. The length of the CDR3 is 15 residues. The CDR3 region has the DNA TGTGCCAGCAGCTTGCGACAGGGACAAAACACTGAAGCTTTCTTT. It codes for CASSLRQGQNTEAFF.

CDR3 sequence: CASSLRDRGPGDTQYF. The CDR3 coding sequence is TGTGCCAGCAGCCTCCGGGACAGGGGTCCCGGAGATACGCAGTATTTT. The rearrangement links TRBV7-8 to TRBJ2-3, with 10 nucleotides matching TRBD1. Germline V lookup: CDR1 SGHVS, CDR2 FQNEAQ. J lost 5 bases, V lost 5 bases, and 10 bases had no gene match. This CDR3 region has 16 residues.

This chain uses TRBV5-5 with TRBJ1-2; 9 bases line up with TRBD1. Losses at the gene ends were 7 bases for V and 2 bases for J; bases not matched to a gene: 3. This CDR3 is 13 amino acids long. Germline V gene sequence: CDR1 SGHKS, CDR2 YYEKEE (reference sequence). CDR3 sequence reads: CASGQGMNYGYTF. CDR3 coding DNA: TGTGCCAGCGGACAGGGGATGAACTATGGCTACACCTTC.

The rearrangement joins TRBV5-6 to TRBJ1-3, with 7 bases that match TRBD1. The germline CDR1 and CDR2 sequences are SGHDT and YYEEEE. CDR3 length: 15 amino acids. J gave up 4 bases and V 0 bases, and 4 bases lay outside the gene matches. The CDR3 loop reads CASSLEGASGNTIYF. As DNA, the CDR3 is TGTGCCAGCAGCTTGGAGGGGGCATCCGGAAACACCATATATTTT.

V is TRBV7-9 and J is TRBJ1-6; possibly TRBD1 for D (6 bases). V lost 9 bases, J lost 10 bases, and 19 bases lay in between. The germline gives CDR1 SEHNR, CDR2 FQNEAQ (reference sequence). The CDR3 has 14 residues. CDR3 region: CASTPRGQESPLHF. The CDR3 nucleotides read TGTGCCAGTACCCCACGGGGGCAGGAATCACCCCTCCACTTT.

The count of this clone is one. The chain links TRBV7-6 to TRBJ2-5; tentative D call: TRBD1 (6 bases). The germline V gene has CDR1 SGHVS and CDR2 FNYEAQ. The length of the CDR3 is 15 residues. Trimming took off 2 bases at V and 3 bases at J, with 13 bases between the two ends. The CDR3 protein is CASSLQQGIEETQYF. The CDR3 region has the DNA TGTGCCAGCAGCTTACAACAGGGTATCGAAGAGACCCAGTACTTC.

The chain couples TRBV18 to TRBJ2-1, with 7 bases lining up with TRBD1. CDR3 size: 13 residues. V was pared by 4 bases and J by 8 bases, with 5 bases of the junction left unmatched. Germline V gene data show CDR1 as KGHSH and CDR2 as LQKENI. CDR3 amino acids: CASSRNRGDEQFF. The CDR3 DNA reads TGTGCCAGCTCACGGAACAGGGGCGATGAGCAGTTCTTC.

About this clone: Other DNA sequences in the sample encode the same CDR3. This chain uses TRBV7-9 with TRBJ2-3, with D uncertain. Per germline, CDR1 SEHNR and CDR2 FQNEAQ (reference sequence). The CDR3 extends over 12 amino acids. Trimming cost V 1 base and J 6 bases, with 5 bases left between them. The CDR3, as DNA: TGTGCCAGCAGCTTAGATTCTGATACGCAGTATTTT. Translated, it gives CASSLDSDTQYF.